This T cell receptor (beta chain) comes out of a study of beta chain features in type 1 diabetes. Study-wide findings and caveats: Insertions were fewer and deletions more numerous at VDJ junctions in type 1 diabetes patients. All four CD4+ subsets of Type 1 diabetes patients contained TCRB CDR3s that were moderately but significantly shorter.

Sorting based on CD45RO/CCR7/CD25/CD127/CD95/CD27 separated CD4+ naive, central memory, regulatory and stem cell-like memory cells. This clone came up a few times. Its antigen remains unidentified. In germline, CDR1 is MDHEN, CDR2 SYDVKM. The CDR3 totals 13 residues. V lost 2 bases, J lost 2 bases, and 1 base lay in between. Reverse transcription of all isolated RNA meant that expressed TCRB transcripts were sequenced. Sequencing was performed with immunoSEQ multiplex PCR; in TCRdb, only in-frame clones are kept and a portion is missing. The repertoire has approximately 160,000 clones, around 63% of them found once; the top ten carry 0.08% to 0.1%.

The chain employs TRBV28 and TRBJ2-6; D is unclear. This TCR was recovered from a man younger than 45 with type 1 diabetes. Sequencing used naive CD4+ T cells from blood. In DNA, the CDR3 is TGTGCCAGCAGTTTAGCTGGGGCCAACGTCCTGACTTTC. Residues: CASSLAGANVLTF.